The 20 T cell receptor beta chains given below trace back to one sample, sequenced in a study of identifying expanded T cells in peripheral blood. TCRdb's copy holds only in-frame clones and misses some; the assay was immunoSEQ multiplex PCR. The table lists tens of thousands of clones, about 83% of them singletons. The sequenced sample was blood. These receptors were taken from a person between 18 and 70 years old in good health.

This clone was counted between two and nine times. The chain combines TRBV4-1 with TRBJ2-1; a possible D gene is TRBD1 (5 bases). This CDR3 has 12 amino acids. Trimming stripped 6 bases from V and 5 bases from J, with 8 bases between. Germline V lookup: CDR1 MGHRA, CDR2 YSYEKL. The CDR3 protein is CASRRRDNEQFF. The CDR3 DNA reads as TGCGCCAGCAGACGCAGGGACAATGAGCAGTTCTTC.

The CDR3: CASSLFGQGALGANVLTF. The CDR3 DNA sequence: TGTGCCAGCAGCTTATTTGGGCAGGGGGCGCTTGGGGCCAACGTCCTGACTTTC. The rearrangement joins TRBV7-2 to TRBJ2-6, with 8 bases matching TRBD1. With 2 bases clipped from V and 3 bases from J, the junction kept 9 bases outside the gene matches. Germline V gene sequence: CDR1 SGHTA, CDR2 FQGNSA. This CDR3 has 18 amino acids. Combining the CDR3 with reference TRBV7-2 and TRBJ2-6 gives the whole variable domain GAGVSQSPSNKVTEKGKDVELRCDPISGHTALYWYRQSLGQGLEFLIYFQGNSAPDKSGLPSDRFSAERTGGSVSTLTIQRTQQEDSAVYLCASSLFGQGALGANVLTFGAGSRLTVL.

The chain carries TRBV9 and TRBJ2-3; D unclear. There are 14 residues in the CDR3. Germline V gene lookup returns CDR1 SGDLS and CDR2 YYNGEE. V was shortened by 0 bases and J by 0 bases, with 5 bases between the two germline ends. The CDR3 DNA reads as TGTGCCAGCAGCGTAGACGTGAGCACAGATACGCAGTATTTT. It translates to CASSVDVSTDTQYF.

This clone was seen only once. The V gene is TRBV7-2, the J gene TRBJ2-7; 9 bases fit TRBD2. Germline V gene sequence: CDR1 SGHTA, CDR2 FQGNSA. The CDR3 has 16 amino acids. V gave up 0 bases and J gave up 4 bases; unmatched junction bases: 7. This CDR3 reads CASSLASGRPSYEQYF. As DNA, the CDR3 is TGTGCCAGCAGCTTAGCTAGCGGGAGACCCAGTTACGAGCAGTACTTC. Based on the CDR3 plus reference TRBV7-2 and TRBJ2-7, the full variable domain is GAGVSQSPSNKVTEKGKDVELRCDPISGHTALYWYRQSLGQGLEFLIYFQGNSAPDKSGLPSDRFSAERTGGSVSTLTIQRTQQEDSAVYLCASSLASGRPSYEQYFGPGTRLTVT.

The chain joins TRBV5-8 to TRBJ2-7; 9 positions match TRBD2. The germline gives CDR1 SGHTS, CDR2 YDEGEE. V was pared by 2 bases and J by 3 bases, with 3 bases of the junction left unmatched. There are 14 residues in the CDR3. This chain's CDR3 is CASSLLAGIYEQYF. The DNA for the CDR3 is TGTGCCAGCAGCTTACTAGCGGGTATCTACGAGCAGTACTTC. The full variable domain, completed using reference TRBV5-8 and TRBJ2-7, is EAGVTQSPTHLIKTRGQQATLRCSPISGHTSVYWYQQALGLGLQFLLWYDEGEERNRGNFPPRFSGRQFPNYSSELNVNALELEDSALYLCASSLLAGIYEQYFGPGTRLTVT.

This clone has a single count. The rearrangement uses TRBV9 and TRBJ2-2; TRBD2 matches at 12 bases. Germline trimming cut 3 bases from V and 6 bases from J; bases unmatched to any gene: 9. CDR1 and CDR2 (germline): SGDLS, YYNGEE. The CDR3 is 17 residues long. The CDR3 DNA reads as TGTGCCAGCAGCGGCTCGACTAGCGGGAGTATGGCCGGGGAGCTGTTTTTT. This codes for CASSGSTSGSMAGELFF.

This rearrangement joins TRBV28 to TRBJ2-3, with 12 bases aligning to TRBD1. Germline loops: CDR1 MDHEN, CDR2 SYDVKM. Losses at the gene ends were 5 bases for V and 6 bases for J; bases not matched to a gene: 9. This CDR3 spans 16 amino acids. In DNA form, the CDR3 reads TGTGCCAGCAGTACTCCGGGACAGGGGGCCGGTGATACGCAGTATTTT. Translating gives CASSTPGQGAGDTQYF.

This chain uses TRBV11-3 with TRBJ2-2; D not resolved. V shed 6 bases and J shed 7 bases, with 12 bases lying between them. CDR1 SGHNT and CDR2 YENEEA come from the germline V gene. The CDR3 covers 13 residues. The CDR3 DNA sequence: TGTGCCAGCAGTGCCGGTAGGGACGGGGAGCTGTTTTTT. Its protein product is CASSAGRDGELFF.

The chain carries TRBV6-6 and TRBJ1-1, with 7 nucleotides matching TRBD1. Germline V gives CDR1 MNHNY, CDR2 SVGAGI (reference sequence). The CDR3 contains 14 residues. J was trimmed by 4 bases and V by 0 bases; bases with no gene match: 2. The CDR3 loop reads CASSYSRGSTEAFF. CDR3 bases: TGTGCCAGCAGTTACTCCAGGGGGAGCACTGAAGCTTTCTTT.

Only one count was recorded for this clone. The rearrangement uses TRBV7-2 and TRBJ2-5, with D possibly called TRBD1 or TRBD2 (5 bases each). V shed 4 bases and J shed 4 bases, with 7 bases lying between them. CDR1 SGHTA and CDR2 FQGNSA come from the germline V gene. The CDR3 covers 12 residues. The CDR3 sequence: CASSWGSETQYF. Written as DNA, the CDR3 is TGTGCCAGCAGCTGGGGGTCAGAGACCCAGTACTTC.

This clone has a handful of counts. The V call is TRBV7-2, the J call TRBJ2-7; D is uncertain. The germline V gene has CDR1 SGHTA and CDR2 FQGNSA. The V gene lost 2 bases and the J gene lost 7 bases, with 12 bases spanning the gap. The CDR3 runs 13 residues. CDR3 protein: CASSLLFPEEQYF. CDR3 bases: TGTGCCAGCAGCTTACTCTTCCCGGAGGAGCAGTACTTC.

This chain links TRBV7-2 with TRBJ2-5; 7 bases map to TRBD2. Losses at the gene ends were 2 bases for V and 2 bases for J; bases not matched to a gene: 2. The CDR3 totals 14 residues. CDR1 and CDR2 (germline): SGHTA, FQGNSA. The CDR3 here is CASSLSGEQETQYF. CDR3 nucleotide sequence: TGTGCCAGCAGCTTAAGCGGGGAACAAGAGACCCAGTACTTC.

The gene calls are TRBV7-2 and TRBJ2-5; the D is unclear. Germline V gene data show CDR1 as SGHTA and CDR2 as FQGNSA. Trimming left V 5 bases short and J 0 bases short, with 7 bases between. This CDR3 is built from 13 residues. Here the CDR3 reads CASSRDYQETQYF. The DNA of the CDR3 is TGTGCCAGCAGCCGAGATTACCAAGAGACCCAGTACTTC.

The chain recombines TRBV18 with TRBJ2-7, with 8 bases fitting TRBD2. The germline CDR1 and CDR2 sequences are KGHSH and LQKENI. The CDR3 extends over 14 amino acids. The V gene end was trimmed by 3 bases and the J gene end by 4 bases; junction bases not matched to a gene: 5. The CDR3 sequence is CASSPSGLAYEQYF. CDR3 sequence (DNA): TGTGCCAGCTCACCGTCTGGACTAGCATACGAGCAGTACTTC.

CDR3 sequence reads: CASSLDTDNYGYTF. The CDR3 DNA reads as TGTGCCAGCAGCTTAGACACTGATAACTATGGCTACACCTTC. The chain uses TRBV7-2 and TRBJ1-2, with D unclear. V lost 1 base and J lost 1, with 7 bases in between. CDR1 and CDR2 (germline): SGHTA, FQGNSA. The CDR3 runs to 14 residues.

V and J are TRBV30 and TRBJ2-7, with 8 positions matching TRBD1. Trimming took 1 base from V and 2 from J; bases not matched to a gene: 10. This CDR3 is 16 amino acids long. Germline values: CDR1 GTSNPN, CDR2 SVGIG (reference sequence). CDR3 nucleotides: TGTGCCTGGAGTGGGGGTAGGACAGGGATTACCTACGAGCAGTACTTC. The encoded protein is CAWSGGRTGITYEQYF.

The chain combines TRBV5-1 with TRBJ2-1; D not resolved. V shed 4 bases and J shed 0 bases, with 5 bases lying between them. This CDR3 has 13 amino acids. Looked up from germline, CDR1 is SGHRS and CDR2 is YFSETQ. In nucleotides, the CDR3 is TGCGCCAGCAGCCTGAGCTCCTACAATGAGCAGTTCTTC. It translates to CASSLSSYNEQFF.

The V call is TRBV14, the J call TRBJ2-7, with D maybe TRBD1 (6 bases). The CDR3 covers 12 residues. Trimming removed 4 bases at V and 9 bases at J, with 13 bases between. Germline lookup yields CDR1 SGHDN and CDR2 FVKESK. CDR3 nucleotides: TGTGCCAGCAGCCTTATAAGGGACATGCAGTACTTC. Protein product: CASSLIRDMQYF.

The chain links TRBV6-5 to TRBJ2-4; perhaps D is TRBD1 or TRBD2 (5 bases each). V was clipped by 7 bases and J by 3 bases, with 13 bases between them. The CDR3 loop spans 14 amino acids. CDR1 and CDR2 (germline): MNHEY, SVGAGI. The CDR3 here is CASNPPGGKNIQYF. CDR3 DNA: TGTGCCAGCAATCCTCCTGGGGGCAAAAACATTCAGTACTTC.

The genes are TRBV5-1 and TRBJ2-1, with a weak D call TRBD2 (5 bases). CDR3 length equals 14 residues. From germline, CDR1 is SGHRS and CDR2 YFSETQ. The V and J ends lost 6 bases and 1 base respectively, with 11 bases between them. The CDR3 DNA reads TGCGCCAGCACTGTAGCGTGGTCCTACAATGAGCAGTTCTTC. Translating it yields CASTVAWSYNEQFF.